The 10 T cell receptor beta chains below were found in one sample sequenced in a study of blood T cells in healthy people across ages. Then a second PCR, running roughly 6 to 11 cycles, was carried out with a sample-barcoded 5' primer and a J-beta primer mix. A single record per CDR3 protein comes from TCRdb applying MiXCR to the 5' RACE reads. The sample carries around 800,000 distinct CDR3 sequences, 50% to 65% recorded once. Sequencing was performed on blood. The receptor set was obtained from an elderly man in good health.

The chain carries TRBV7-9 and TRBJ1-3; D is undetermined. The ends were cut back, 5 bases at V and 0 bases at J, with 5 bases in the middle. Looked up from germline, CDR1 is SEHNR and CDR2 is FQNEAQ (reference sequence). The CDR3 spans 13 residues. The CDR3 nucleotides read TGTGCCAGCAGCACCTACTCTGGAAACACCATATATTTT. Its protein product is CASSTYSGNTIYF.

Only a few counts were recorded for this clonotype. The V and J genes are TRBV15 and TRBJ1-5; weak D call: TRBD1 (5 bases). V shed 5 bases and J shed 7 bases, with 12 bases lying between them. This CDR3 has 13 amino acids. Germline CDR1 and CDR2: LNHNV and YYDKDF (reference sequence). In DNA form, the CDR3 reads TGTGCCACCAGCCGGGGACTGCGGCAGCCCCAGCATTTT. Its translation: CATSRGLRQPQHF.

The table lists this clonotype with a few counts. The gene calls are TRBV2 and TRBJ1-2, with D tentatively TRBD1 (5 bases). Trimming shortened V by 6 bases and J by 4 bases, and 12 bases separated the two germline ends. Germline V gives CDR1 SNHLY, CDR2 FYNNEI. There are 13 residues in the CDR3. CDR3 residues: CASSIDSSYGYTF. In nucleotides, the CDR3 is TGTGCCAGCAGCATCGACAGCTCCTATGGCTACACCTTC.

This chain uses TRBV10-1 with TRBJ2-3; no firm D call. The germline V gene has CDR1 WNHNN and CDR2 SYGVQD (reference sequence). The CDR3 sequence is 14 residues long. V lost 6 bases to trimming and J lost 14 bases, with 24 bases between them. CDR3 amino acids: CASSPALQHRDAYF. DNA of the CDR3: TGCGCCAGCAGCCCAGCGCTACAGCACAGAGACGCGTATTTT.

The chain joins TRBV5-1 to TRBJ2-1, with TRBD2 as a possible D gene (7 bases). The CDR3 totals 15 residues. Germline CDR1 is SGHRS and CDR2 is YFSETQ. Trimming left V 1 base short and J 6 bases short, with 14 bases between. The CDR3 region has the DNA TGCGCCAGCAGCTTGAGGGGGGAGGGGAGCAATGAGCAGTTCTTC. It translates to CASSLRGEGSNEQFF.

The V call is TRBV10-2, the J call TRBJ2-1; the D is unclear. Trimming shortened V by 1 base and J by 6 bases, and 4 bases separated the two germline ends. The CDR3 runs 12 residues. CDR1 and CDR2 from the germline V gene are WSHSY and SAAADI. The CDR3 DNA is TGCGCCAGCAGTGAGTACAGCAATGAGCAGTTCTTC. Protein: CASSEYSNEQFF.

Here the CDR3 DNA reads TGTGCCATCAGTCGGGCGGGGACCTCCTACGAGCAGTACTTC. Translating it yields CAISRAGTSYEQYF. The chain combines TRBV10-3 with TRBJ2-7; perhaps TRBD2 as D (6 bases). CDR1 ENHRY and CDR2 SYGVKD come from the germline V gene. CDR3 size: 14 residues. Trimming shortened V by 5 bases and J by 0 bases, and 11 bases separated the two germline ends.

The V gene is TRBV6-4, the J gene TRBJ1-2, with D possibly being TRBD1 (5 bases). This CDR3 is 15 amino acids long. In germline, CDR1 is MRHNA, CDR2 SNTAGT. V was cut by 6 bases and J by 4 bases, with 18 bases left in between. The CDR3 DNA reads TGTGCCAGCAGCCCTACCGACAGATCCCTCTATGGCTACACCTTC. This gives the protein CASSPTDRSLYGYTF.

The chain has TRBV18 and TRBJ2-7; 11 bases map to TRBD2. J gave up 6 bases and V 4 bases, and 8 bases lay outside the gene matches. Germline V gene lookup returns CDR1 KGHSH and CDR2 LQKENI. The CDR3 is 15 residues long. The CDR3 loop reads CASSHPGLAATEQYF. Written as DNA, the CDR3 is TGTGCCAGCTCACATCCGGGACTAGCGGCGACCGAGCAGTACTTC.

This clonotype was counted between two and nine times. CDR3 sequence reads: CASSAEESSYNEQFF. CDR3 DNA: TGTGCCAGCAGTGCAGAGGAGAGCTCCTACAATGAGCAGTTCTTC. This sequence joins TRBV6-4 and TRBJ2-1; D is uncertain. CDR3 size: 15 residues. Germline values: CDR1 MRHNA, CDR2 SNTAGT. Trimming took off 4 bases at V and 0 bases at J, with 10 bases between the two ends.